Listed here are 9 T cell receptor beta chains from one sample, sequenced in a study of blood T cell repertoires in COVID-19. Profiling relied on immunoSEQ multiplex PCR, and the TCRdb table lists in-frame clones only, not all of them. Among 310,000 or so clones listed, around nine tenths were seen once. The specimen was PBMCs or T cells enriched from blood (not recorded which). These receptors were obtained from a woman in her thirties or forties who had recovered from COVID-19.

V is TRBV6-5 and J is TRBJ2-5; no firm D call. This CDR3 spans 14 amino acids. Trimming removed 0 bases at V and 1 base at J, with 6 bases between. CDR1 is MNHEY and CDR2 is SVGAGI in the germline V gene. Here the CDR3 reads CASSYSNSQETQYF. CDR3 DNA sequence: TGTGCCAGCAGTTACTCGAACAGCCAAGAGACCCAGTACTTC.

The J gene is TRBJ2-1, the V gene TRBV19, with 14 bases identical to TRBD2. The germline V gene encodes CDR1 LNHDA and CDR2 SQIVND (reference sequence). CDR3 length equals 15 residues. V was clipped by 5 bases and J by 7 bases; unmatched bases: 4. For the CDR3, the DNA is TGTGCCAGTAGTGCCTGGACTAGCGGGGGGAATGAGCAGTTCTTC. It encodes CASSAWTSGGNEQFF.

Notes on this clone: Other DNA sequences in this specimen translate into the identical CDR3. The CDR3: CASSLAQGNYGYTF. CDR3 DNA sequence: TGTGCCAGCAGCTTAGCGCAGGGAAACTATGGCTACACCTTC. The genes are TRBV7-2 and TRBJ1-2, with D perhaps TRBD1 (5 bases). CDR1 and CDR2 from the germline V gene are SGHTA and FQGNSA. Trimming removed 0 bases at V and 2 bases at J, with 7 bases between. This CDR3 has 14 residues.

The chain has TRBV7-9 and TRBJ1-4, with D unresolved. The germline V gene has CDR1 SEHNR and CDR2 FQNEAQ (reference sequence). Trimming took 7 bases from V and 0 from J, leaving 15 bases between them. The CDR3 contains 16 residues. The CDR3: CASTWVDGATNEKLFF. The CDR3, as DNA: TGTGCCAGCACCTGGGTAGACGGGGCAACTAATGAAAAACTGTTTTTT.

This chain links TRBV18 with TRBJ2-1; the D gene is possibly TRBD2 (6 bases). The germline V gene encodes CDR1 KGHSH and CDR2 LQKENI. The CDR3 is 17 residues long. Trimming shortened V by 3 bases and J by 0 bases, and 15 bases separated the two germline ends. The CDR3 region is CASSPFGTLSSYNEQFF. The CDR3, as DNA: TGTGCCAGCTCACCGTTCGGGACTTTGAGCTCCTACAATGAGCAGTTCTTC.

This chain uses TRBV7-8 with TRBJ1-1, with TRBD1 matching 7 bases. V shed 5 bases, J shed 3 bases, and the junction held 12 bases outside the gene matches. The CDR3 totals 16 residues. The germline gives CDR1 SGHVS, CDR2 FQNEAQ. In nucleotides, the CDR3 is TGTGCCAGCAGCCGGACAGGTCCTCTCCAGTACACTGAAGCTTTCTTT. Amino acids: CASSRTGPLQYTEAFF.

J is TRBJ1-5 and V is TRBV18; possible D gene TRBD1, 6 bases. The CDR3 is made up of 14 amino acids. The germline CDR1 and CDR2 sequences are KGHSH and LQKENI. V was clipped by 6 bases and J by 4 bases, with 13 bases between them. In DNA form, the CDR3 reads TGTGCCAGCTCCCGGACAGAGAGAAATCAGCCCCAGCATTTT. Protein sequence: CASSRTERNQPQHF.

There are a few counts of this clone. The chain has TRBV6-6 and TRBJ2-6, with D possibly being TRBD2 (5 bases). This CDR3 is built from 15 residues. Trimming pared 6 bases from V and 1 base from J, leaving 10 bases between. Germline V gene data show CDR1 as MNHNY and CDR2 as SVGAGI (reference sequence). DNA of the CDR3: TGTGCCAGCAGCAACACGGGGTCTGGGGCCAACGTCCTGACTTTC. It yields the protein CASSNTGSGANVLTF.

The rearrangement uses TRBV9 and TRBJ1-1; 9 bases fit TRBD1. The CDR3 consists of 17 residues. Trimming at V came to 4 bases and at J to 0 bases, leaving 10 bases not matched to a gene. CDR1 is SGDLS and CDR2 is YYNGEE in the germline V gene. The chain's CDR3 is CASSRRDRVALNTEAFF. Here the CDR3 DNA reads TGTGCCAGCAGCAGACGGGACAGGGTGGCCCTGAACACTGAAGCTTTCTTT.